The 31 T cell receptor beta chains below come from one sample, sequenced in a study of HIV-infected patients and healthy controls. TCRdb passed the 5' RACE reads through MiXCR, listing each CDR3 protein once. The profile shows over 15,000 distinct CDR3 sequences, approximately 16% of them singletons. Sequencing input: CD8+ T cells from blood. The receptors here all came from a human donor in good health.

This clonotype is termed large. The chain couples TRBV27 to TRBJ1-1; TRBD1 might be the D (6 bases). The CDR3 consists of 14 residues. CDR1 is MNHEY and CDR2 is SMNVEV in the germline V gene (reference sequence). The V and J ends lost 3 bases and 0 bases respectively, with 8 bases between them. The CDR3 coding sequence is TGTGCCAGCAGTTTGGCAGGGGTGAACACTGAAGCTTTCTTT. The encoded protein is CASSLAGVNTEAFF.

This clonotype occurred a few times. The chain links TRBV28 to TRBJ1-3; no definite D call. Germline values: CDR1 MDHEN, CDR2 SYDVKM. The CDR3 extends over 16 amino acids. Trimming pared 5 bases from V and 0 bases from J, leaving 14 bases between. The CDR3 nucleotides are TGTGCCAGCAGTCCCCACCTTGGACTCTCTGGAAACACCATATATTTT. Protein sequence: CASSPHLGLSGNTIYF.

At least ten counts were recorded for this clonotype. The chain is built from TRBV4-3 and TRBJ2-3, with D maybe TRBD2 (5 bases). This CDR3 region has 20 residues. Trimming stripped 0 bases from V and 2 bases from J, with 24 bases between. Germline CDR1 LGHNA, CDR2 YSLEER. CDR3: CASSQDGVIGGRELTDTQYF. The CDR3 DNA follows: TGCGCCAGCAGCCAAGATGGGGTTATAGGTGGGAGAGAGCTCACAGATACGCAGTATTTT.

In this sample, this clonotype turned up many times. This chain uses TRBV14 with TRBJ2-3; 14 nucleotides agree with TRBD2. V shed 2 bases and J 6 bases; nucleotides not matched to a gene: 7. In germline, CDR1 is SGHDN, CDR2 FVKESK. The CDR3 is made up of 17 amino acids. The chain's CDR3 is CASSQKPGLAGVDTQYF. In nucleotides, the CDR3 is TGTGCCAGCAGCCAAAAACCGGGACTAGCGGGAGTGGATACGCAGTATTTT.

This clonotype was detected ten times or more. The CDR3 region is CASSFLLGDTDTQYF. In nucleotides, the CDR3 is TGTGCCAGCAGCTTTCTCTTGGGCGACACAGATACGCAGTATTTT. This chain uses TRBV5-4 with TRBJ2-3; D gene unclear. Trimming removed 2 bases at V and 2 bases at J, with 12 bases between. Germline CDR1 SGHNT, CDR2 YYREEE (reference sequence). The CDR3 sequence is 15 residues long.

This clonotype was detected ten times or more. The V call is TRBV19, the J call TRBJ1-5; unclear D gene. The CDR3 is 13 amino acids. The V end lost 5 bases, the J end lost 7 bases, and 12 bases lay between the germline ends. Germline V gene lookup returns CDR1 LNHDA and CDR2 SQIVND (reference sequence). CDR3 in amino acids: CASSEVVTQPQHF. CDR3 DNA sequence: TGTGCCAGTAGTGAGGTTGTGACCCAGCCCCAGCATTTT.

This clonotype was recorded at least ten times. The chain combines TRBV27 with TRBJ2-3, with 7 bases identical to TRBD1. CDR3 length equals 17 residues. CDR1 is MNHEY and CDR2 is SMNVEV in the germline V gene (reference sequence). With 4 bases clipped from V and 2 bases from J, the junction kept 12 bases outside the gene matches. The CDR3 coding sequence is TGTGCCAGCAGTTCAGCACACGGACAGGTGGTCACAGATACGCAGTATTTT. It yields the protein CASSSAHGQVVTDTQYF.

The CDR3 DNA is TGTGCCAGCAGCTTGAGGGTGGGGCAACTGAACACTGAAGCTTTCTTT. This sequence encodes CASSLRVGQLNTEAFF. This rearrangement joins TRBV5-5 to TRBJ1-1; TRBD1 is a possible D gene (5 bases). CDR1 and CDR2 (germline): SGHKS, YYEKEE (reference sequence). Deletions cut 1 base from V and 0 bases from J, with 13 bases between. The CDR3 has 16 residues.

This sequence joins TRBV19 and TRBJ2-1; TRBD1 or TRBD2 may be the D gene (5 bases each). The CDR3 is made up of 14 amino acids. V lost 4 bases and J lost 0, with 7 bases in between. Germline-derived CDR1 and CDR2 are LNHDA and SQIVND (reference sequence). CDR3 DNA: TGTGCCAGTAGTAGGGACCGCTCCTACAATGAGCAGTTCTTC. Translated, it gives CASSRDRSYNEQFF.

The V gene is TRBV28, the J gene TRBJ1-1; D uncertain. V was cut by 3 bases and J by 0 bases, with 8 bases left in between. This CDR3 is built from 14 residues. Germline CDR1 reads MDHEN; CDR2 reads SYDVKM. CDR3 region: CASSLAGMNTEAFF. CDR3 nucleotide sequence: TGTGCCAGCAGTTTGGCGGGGATGAACACTGAAGCTTTCTTT.

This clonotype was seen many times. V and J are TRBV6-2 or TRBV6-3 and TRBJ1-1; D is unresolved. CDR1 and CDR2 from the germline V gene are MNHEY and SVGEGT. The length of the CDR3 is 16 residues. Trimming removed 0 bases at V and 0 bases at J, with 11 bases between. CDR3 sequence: CASSYSSQILNTEAFF. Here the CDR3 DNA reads TGTGCCAGCAGTTACTCGAGTCAGATACTGAACACTGAAGCTTTCTTT.

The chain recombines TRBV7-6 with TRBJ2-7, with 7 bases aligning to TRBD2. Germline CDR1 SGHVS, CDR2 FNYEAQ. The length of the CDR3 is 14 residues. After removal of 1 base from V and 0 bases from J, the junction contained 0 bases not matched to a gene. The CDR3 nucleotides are TGTGCCAGCAGCTTAGGCGGGGGCTCCTACGAGCAGTACTTC. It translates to CASSLGGGSYEQYF.

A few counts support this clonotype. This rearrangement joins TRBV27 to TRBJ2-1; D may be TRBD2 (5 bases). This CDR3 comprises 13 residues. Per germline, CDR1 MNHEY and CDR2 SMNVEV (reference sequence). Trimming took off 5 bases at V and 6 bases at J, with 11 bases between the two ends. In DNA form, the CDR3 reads TGTGCCAGCAGTCGAGGGTTATTCAATGAGCAGTTCTTC. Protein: CASSRGLFNEQFF.

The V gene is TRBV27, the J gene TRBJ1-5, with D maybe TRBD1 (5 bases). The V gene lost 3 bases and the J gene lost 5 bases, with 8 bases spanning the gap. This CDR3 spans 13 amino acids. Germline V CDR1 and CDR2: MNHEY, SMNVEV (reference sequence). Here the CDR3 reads CASSFGGDQPQHF. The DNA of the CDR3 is TGTGCCAGCAGTTTTGGAGGGGATCAGCCCCAGCATTTT.

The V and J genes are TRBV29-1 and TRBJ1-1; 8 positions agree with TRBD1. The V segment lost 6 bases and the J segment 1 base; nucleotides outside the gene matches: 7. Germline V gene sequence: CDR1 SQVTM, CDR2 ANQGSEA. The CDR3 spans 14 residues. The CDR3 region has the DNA TGCAGCGTGTTACAGGGGGATGGGAACACTGAAGCTTTCTTT. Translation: CSVLQGDGNTEAFF.

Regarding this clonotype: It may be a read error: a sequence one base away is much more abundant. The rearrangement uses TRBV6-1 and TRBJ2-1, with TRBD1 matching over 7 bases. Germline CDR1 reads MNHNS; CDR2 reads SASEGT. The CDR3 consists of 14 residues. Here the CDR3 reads CASSEGDSYSEQFF. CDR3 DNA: TGTGCCAGCAGTGAAGGGGACAGCTACAGTGAGCAGTTCTTC.

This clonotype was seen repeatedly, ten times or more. In DNA form, the CDR3 reads TGTGCCAGCAGCCCCTCGACAGGACACTCCTACGAGCAGTACTTC. Protein product: CASSPSTGHSYEQYF. V gene TRBV12-3 or TRBV12-4 combines with J gene TRBJ2-7; possible D gene TRBD1, 6 bases. The CDR3 is made up of 15 amino acids. V dropped 6 bases and J dropped 0 bases, with 15 bases sitting between them.

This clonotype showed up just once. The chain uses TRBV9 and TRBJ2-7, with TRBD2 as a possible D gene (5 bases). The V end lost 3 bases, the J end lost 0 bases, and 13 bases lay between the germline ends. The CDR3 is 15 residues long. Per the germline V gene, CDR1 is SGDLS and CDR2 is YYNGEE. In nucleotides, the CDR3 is TGTGCCAGCAGCGCGGAGGAATTCAGCTCCTACGAGCAGTACTTC. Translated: CASSAEEFSSYEQYF.

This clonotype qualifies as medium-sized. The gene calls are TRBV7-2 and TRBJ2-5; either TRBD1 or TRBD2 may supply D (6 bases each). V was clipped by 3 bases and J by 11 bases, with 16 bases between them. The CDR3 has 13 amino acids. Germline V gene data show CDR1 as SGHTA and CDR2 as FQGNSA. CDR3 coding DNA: TGTGCCAGCAGCTTTGAGGGGGGACGCCCGCAGTACTTC. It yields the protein CASSFEGGRPQYF.

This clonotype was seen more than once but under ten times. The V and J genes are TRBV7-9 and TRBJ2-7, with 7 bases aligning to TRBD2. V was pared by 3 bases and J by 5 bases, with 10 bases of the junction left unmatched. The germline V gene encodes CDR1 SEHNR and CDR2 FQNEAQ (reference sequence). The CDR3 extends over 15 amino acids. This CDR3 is CASSFAGGKLHEQYF. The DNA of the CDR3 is TGTGCCAGCAGCTTTGCCGGGGGGAAGTTGCACGAGCAGTACTTC.

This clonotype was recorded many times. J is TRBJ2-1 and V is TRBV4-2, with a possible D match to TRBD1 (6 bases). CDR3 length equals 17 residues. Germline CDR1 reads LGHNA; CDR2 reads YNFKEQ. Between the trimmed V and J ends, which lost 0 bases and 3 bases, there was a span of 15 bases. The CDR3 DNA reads TGTGCCAGCAGCCAAGATGGGATCCCAGGGGTCTACAATGAGCAGTTCTTC. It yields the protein CASSQDGIPGVYNEQFF.

The chain's CDR3 is CASSTSRTDDYGYTF. The CDR3 coding sequence is TGTGCCAGCAGCACTTCCCGGACAGACGACTATGGCTACACCTTC. The rearrangement links TRBV7-8 to TRBJ1-2; D might be TRBD1 (6 bases). This CDR3 has 15 amino acids. Germline V gene sequence: CDR1 SGHVS, CDR2 FQNEAQ. Trimming shortened V by 5 bases and J by 3 bases, and 16 bases separated the two germline ends.

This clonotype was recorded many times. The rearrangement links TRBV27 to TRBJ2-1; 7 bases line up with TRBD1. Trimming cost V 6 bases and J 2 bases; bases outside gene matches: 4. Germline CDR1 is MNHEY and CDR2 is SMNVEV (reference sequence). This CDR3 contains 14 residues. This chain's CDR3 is CASRTGVPYNEQFF. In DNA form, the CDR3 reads TGTGCCAGCAGAACAGGGGTCCCCTACAATGAGCAGTTCTTC.

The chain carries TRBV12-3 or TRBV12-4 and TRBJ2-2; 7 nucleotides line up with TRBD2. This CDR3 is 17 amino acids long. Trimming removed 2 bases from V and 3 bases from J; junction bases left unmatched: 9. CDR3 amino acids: CASSLSPGLLYTGELFF. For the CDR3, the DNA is TGTGCCAGCAGTTTATCTCCGGGACTACTATACACCGGGGAGCTGTTTTTT.

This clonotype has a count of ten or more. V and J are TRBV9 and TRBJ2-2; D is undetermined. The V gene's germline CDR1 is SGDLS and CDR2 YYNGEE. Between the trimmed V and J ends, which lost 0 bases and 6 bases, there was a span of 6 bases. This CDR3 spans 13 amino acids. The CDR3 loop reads CASSVGSPGELFF. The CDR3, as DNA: TGTGCCAGCAGCGTAGGCAGCCCCGGGGAGCTGTTTTTT.

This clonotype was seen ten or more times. The CDR3 protein is CASRSTGHKAFF. The CDR3 DNA is TGTGCCAGCAGGTCGACAGGTCACAAAGCTTTCTTT. The V gene is TRBV7-2, the J gene TRBJ1-1; D is possibly TRBD1 (6 bases). V was trimmed by 6 bases and J by 9 bases, leaving 14 bases between them. CDR3 length equals 12 residues. Germline CDR1 and CDR2: SGHTA and FQGNSA.

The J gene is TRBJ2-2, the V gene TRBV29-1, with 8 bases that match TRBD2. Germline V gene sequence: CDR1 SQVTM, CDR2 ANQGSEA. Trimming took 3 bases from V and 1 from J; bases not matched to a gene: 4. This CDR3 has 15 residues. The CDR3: CSVEVAGQNTGELFF. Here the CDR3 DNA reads TGCAGCGTTGAGGTAGCGGGACAGAACACCGGGGAGCTGTTTTTT.

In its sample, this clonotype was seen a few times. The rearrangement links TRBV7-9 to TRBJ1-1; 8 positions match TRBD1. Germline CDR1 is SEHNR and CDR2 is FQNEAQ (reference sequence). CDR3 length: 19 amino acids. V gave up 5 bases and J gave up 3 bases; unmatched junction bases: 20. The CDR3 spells CASSQGPGQGAFGDTEAFF. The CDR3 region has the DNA TGTGCCAGCAGCCAGGGTCCGGGGCAGGGGGCTTTCGGCGACACTGAAGCTTTCTTT.

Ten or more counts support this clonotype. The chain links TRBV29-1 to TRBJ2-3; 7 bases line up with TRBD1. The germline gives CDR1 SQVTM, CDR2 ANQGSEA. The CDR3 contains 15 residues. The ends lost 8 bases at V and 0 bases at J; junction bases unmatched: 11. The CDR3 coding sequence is TGCAGCCCAGGGGGAGAGGCGGTTAGCACAGATACGCAGTATTTT. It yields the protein CSPGGEAVSTDTQYF.

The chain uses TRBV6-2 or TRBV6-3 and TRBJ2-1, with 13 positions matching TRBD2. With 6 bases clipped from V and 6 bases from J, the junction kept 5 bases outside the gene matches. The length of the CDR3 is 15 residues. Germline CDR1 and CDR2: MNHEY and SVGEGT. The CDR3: CASSLRLAGGNEQFF. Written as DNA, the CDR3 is TGTGCCAGCAGCTTGCGACTAGCGGGGGGCAATGAGCAGTTCTTC.

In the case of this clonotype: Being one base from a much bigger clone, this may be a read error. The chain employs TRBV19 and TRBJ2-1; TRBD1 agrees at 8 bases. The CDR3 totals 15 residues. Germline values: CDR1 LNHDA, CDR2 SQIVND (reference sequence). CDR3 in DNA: TGTTCCAGTAGTATTCGGGACAGGCAAAACTATGAGCAGTTCTTC. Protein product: CSSSIRDRQNYEQFF. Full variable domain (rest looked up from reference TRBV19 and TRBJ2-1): DGGITQSPKYLFRKEGQNVTLSCEQNLNHDAMYWYRQDPGQGLRLIYYSQIVNDFQKGDIAEGYSVSREKKESFPLTVTSAQKNPTAFYLCSSSIRDRQNYEQFFGPGTRLTVL.